These 14 T cell receptor beta chains were all obtained from the same sample, sequenced in a study of cytomegalovirus exposure and HLA in healthy donors. Generated by immunoSEQ multiplex PCR, the TCRdb table keeps only in-frame clones and is missing some. The table has 150,000 to 200,000 clones, about 85% seen once. What was sequenced was PBMCs. Receptors were obtained from a man younger than 40 in good health and CMV-seropositive.

J is TRBJ2-5 and V is TRBV19; the D gene is possibly TRBD1 (6 bases). Germline V lookup: CDR1 LNHDA, CDR2 SQIVND (reference sequence). The germline V and J ends were trimmed by 4 bases and 5 bases, with 17 bases remaining between them. The CDR3 contains 15 residues. For the CDR3, the DNA is TGTGCCAGTAGTACCCTAGACAGGACGGGGGAGACCCAGTACTTC. It translates to CASSTLDRTGETQYF.

V usage is TRBV4-1 and J usage is TRBJ2-4, with 7 bases identical to TRBD2. Trimming removed 1 base from V and 3 bases from J; junction bases left unmatched: 9. Germline loops: CDR1 MGHRA, CDR2 YSYEKL. CDR3 length: 17 residues. This chain's CDR3 is CASSQASAGDDKNIQYF. CDR3 in DNA: TGCGCCAGCAGCCAAGCGTCTGCGGGGGATGACAAAAACATTCAGTACTTC.

V is TRBV7-2 and J is TRBJ2-3; TRBD2 aligns across 10 bases. With V trimmed by 4 bases and J by 2 bases, 3 bases remained unmatched. The germline CDR1 and CDR2 sequences are SGHTA and FQGNSA. CDR3 length equals 15 residues. In DNA form, the CDR3 reads TGTGCCAGCAGCTATAGCGGGGGGTACACAGATACGCAGTATTTT. As protein: CASSYSGGYTDTQYF.

V usage is TRBV4-3 and J usage is TRBJ1-2; weak D call: TRBD1 (6 bases). This CDR3 contains 16 residues. Germline V gene lookup returns CDR1 LGHNA and CDR2 YSLEER. The V end was cut by 2 bases, the J end by 4 bases, with 17 bases between. The CDR3 reads CASSQSRTGGPYGYTF. CDR3 DNA: TGCGCCAGCAGCCAATCAAGAACGGGGGGCCCCTATGGCTACACCTTC.

This chain links TRBV4-1 with TRBJ1-6, with TRBD1 matching 12 bases. The CDR3 length is 20 residues. Germline lookup yields CDR1 MGHRA and CDR2 YSYEKL. With 3 bases clipped from V and 4 bases from J, the junction kept 13 bases outside the gene matches. The CDR3 DNA sequence: TGCGCCAGCAGCCAGAATACGCCGGGACAGGGGGCAGGTTATAATTCACCCCTCCACTTT. This sequence encodes CASSQNTPGQGAGYNSPLHF.

The rearrangement links TRBV28 to TRBJ2-2; a possible D gene is TRBD1 (7 bases). In germline, CDR1 is MDHEN, CDR2 SYDVKM. The CDR3 loop spans 13 amino acids. The V gene lost 9 bases and the J gene lost 6 bases, with 14 bases spanning the gap. The CDR3 DNA reads TGTGCCAGTAGACAGGGAGGCGCCGGGGAGCTGTTTTTT. Its protein product is CASRQGGAGELFF.

Note on this clone: The sample has other DNA sequences that encode this CDR3 too. The chain combines TRBV5-1 with TRBJ1-1; 9 nucleotides line up with TRBD1. The trim removed 1 base at V and 4 bases at J, leaving 2 bases unmatched. In germline, CDR1 is SGHRS, CDR2 YFSETQ. The CDR3 contains 14 residues. The CDR3 region is CASSLTGGGTEAFF. In nucleotides, the CDR3 is TGCGCCAGCAGCTTGACAGGGGGCGGCACTGAAGCTTTCTTT.

The chain employs TRBV11-2 and TRBJ2-7, with 8 nucleotides matching TRBD1. CDR1 is SGHAT, CDR2 FQNNGV, per germline. This CDR3 spans 13 amino acids. Trimming took 3 bases from V and 9 from J; bases not matched to a gene: 7. The CDR3 nucleotides are TGTGCCAGCAGCTTCCGGACAGGGTCCGGGCAGTACTTC. Translation gives CASSFRTGSGQYF.

This rearrangement joins TRBV28 to TRBJ2-3, with D hard to call. Germline V CDR1 and CDR2: MDHEN, SYDVKM. The V gene lost 7 bases and the J gene lost 5 bases, with 7 bases spanning the gap. The CDR3 has 11 amino acids. CDR3 DNA sequence: TGTGCCAGCACCCTCCGAGATACGCAGTATTTT. This sequence encodes CASTLRDTQYF. The full variable domain, completed using reference TRBV28 and TRBJ2-3, is DVKVTQSSRYLVKRTGEKVFLECVQDMDHENMFWYRQDPGLGLRLIYFSYDVKMKEKGDIPEGYSVSREKKERFSLILESASTNQTSMYLCASTLRDTQYFGPGTRLTVL.

This clone occurred once. The CDR3 DNA is TGTGCCACCAGCAGAGGCCAGGTTCCCCGCATAAACTATGGCTACACCTTC. This gives the protein CATSRGQVPRINYGYTF. V is TRBV15 and J is TRBJ1-2, with unresolved D. This CDR3 has 17 amino acids. V lost 1 base, J lost 2 bases, and 17 bases lay in between. Germline V CDR1 and CDR2: LNHNV, YYDKDF (reference sequence).

This clone has just a few counts. The chain is built from TRBV5-1 and TRBJ1-1, with D possibly TRBD1 on 6 matching bases. V was clipped by 3 bases and J by 6 bases, with 15 bases between them. This CDR3 is built from 14 residues. Germline V gene data show CDR1 as SGHRS and CDR2 as YFSETQ. CDR3 region: CASSYTGMDPEAFF. The CDR3 bases are TGCGCCAGCAGCTACACAGGGATGGATCCTGAAGCTTTCTTT.

CDR3 DNA: TGTGCCAGCAGCTTAGATCACCCGGGTGGAAAGACTGAAGCTTTCTTT. It specifies CASSLDHPGGKTEAFF. The V call is TRBV11-3, the J call TRBJ1-1; D remains ambiguous. The CDR3 contains 16 residues. Trimming cost V 0 bases and J 5 bases, with 16 bases left between them. The germline gives CDR1 SGHNT, CDR2 YENEEA.

This clone appeared a single time. This chain links TRBV29-1 with TRBJ1-6, with D possibly being TRBD1 (6 bases). Trimming shortened V by 2 bases and J by 1 base, and 9 bases separated the two germline ends. Germline assignment: CDR1 SQVTM and CDR2 ANQGSEA. This CDR3 has 15 amino acids. The CDR3: CSVELQGSYNSPLHF. As DNA, the CDR3 is TGCAGCGTTGAATTACAGGGATCCTATAATTCACCCCTCCACTTT. The whole variable domain, remainder taken from reference TRBV29-1 and TRBJ1-6, is SAVISQKPSRDICQRGTSLTIQCQVDSQVTMMFWYRQQPGQSLTLIATANQGSEATYESGFVIDKFPISRPNLTFSTLTVSNMSPEDSSIYLCSVELQGSYNSPLHFGNGTRLTVT.

This chain uses TRBV6-5 with TRBJ1-1; D possibly corresponds to TRBD1 (6 bases). Germline values: CDR1 MNHEY, CDR2 SVGAGI. The CDR3 is made up of 13 amino acids. Trimming removed 7 bases at V and 0 bases at J, with 9 bases between. CDR3 in amino acids: CASKWTVNTEAFF. As DNA, the CDR3 is TGTGCCAGCAAGTGGACAGTGAACACTGAAGCTTTCTTT.